Presented here are 9 T cell receptor beta chains from one specimen sequenced in a study of blood T cell repertoires in COVID-19. Measured with immunoSEQ multiplex PCR; TCRdb has only the in-frame clones, and not every one. The profile shows under 55,000 clones, more than 75% of them singletons. The source material was peripheral blood. Receptors originate from a human donor in a cohort sampled during active COVID-19.

The CDR3 loop is CATSRDLGLGYGYTF. The CDR3, as DNA: TGTGCCACCAGCAGAGATCTGGGGCTAGGATATGGCTACACCTTC. V usage is TRBV15 and J usage is TRBJ1-2; D is possibly TRBD1 (5 bases). The CDR3 has 15 residues. Germline V lookup: CDR1 LNHNV, CDR2 YYDKDF (reference sequence). Trimming cost V 0 bases and J 5 bases, with 13 bases left between them.

The chain is built from TRBV5-4 and TRBJ1-4; TRBD1 matches 8 bases. Per the germline V gene, CDR1 is SGHNT and CDR2 is YYREEE (reference sequence). V shed 4 bases and J 8 bases; nucleotides not matched to a gene: 4. The CDR3 totals 13 residues. Here the CDR3 reads CASSATGDEKLFF. CDR3 coding DNA: TGTGCCAGCAGCGCGACAGGGGACGAAAAACTGTTTTTT.

This chain uses TRBV6-5 with TRBJ1-1; D ambiguous. Per the germline V gene, CDR1 is MNHEY and CDR2 is SVGAGI. Trimming pared 10 bases from V and 8 bases from J, leaving 20 bases between. The CDR3 is 13 residues long. Written as DNA, the CDR3 is TGTGCCACCTTACCCCCAGGTGGAGGGGAAGCTTTCTTT. Translated, it gives CATLPPGGGEAFF.

This chain joins TRBV4-1 and TRBJ2-5, with 7 bases fitting TRBD1. The CDR3 is 14 amino acids. Germline CDR1 and CDR2: MGHRA and YSYEKL. V gave up 1 base and J gave up 3 bases; unmatched junction bases: 2. DNA of the CDR3: TGCGCCAGCAGCCAAGCAACAGGGGAAGAGACCCAGTACTTC. Residues: CASSQATGEETQYF.

The chain joins TRBV2 to TRBJ2-2; unclear D gene. The CDR3 is 15 residues long. The germline CDR1 and CDR2 sequences are SNHLY and FYNNEI. Deletions cut 0 bases from V and 5 bases from J, with 10 bases between. The DNA of the CDR3 is TGTGCCAGCAGTGAAGCGCTTCGAGGAACCGGGGAGCTGTTTTTT. Translation: CASSEALRGTGELFF.

The chain carries TRBV13 and TRBJ2-7; 15 bases map to TRBD2. V lost 5 bases, J lost 0 bases, and 11 bases stayed unmatched. The CDR3 contains 19 residues. Looked up from germline, CDR1 is PRHDT and CDR2 is FYEKMQ (reference sequence). The CDR3 reads CASSPTYGLAGGSSYEQYF. The CDR3 DNA reads TGTGCCAGCAGCCCAACCTACGGACTAGCGGGAGGGTCCTCCTACGAGCAGTACTTC.

This sequence joins TRBV6-5 and TRBJ1-2; 7 nucleotides align to TRBD1. CDR3 length: 14 amino acids. Per germline, CDR1 MNHEY and CDR2 SVGAGI. V lost 5 bases and J lost 3; bases outside the gene matches: 6. DNA for the CDR3: TGTGCCAGCAGTACGTCCGGGACAGACTATGGCTACACCTTC. Translating it yields CASSTSGTDYGYTF.

V usage is TRBV19 and J usage is TRBJ1-3; D is unresolved. The germline V and J ends were trimmed by 5 bases and 2 bases, with 10 bases remaining between them. The germline gives CDR1 LNHDA, CDR2 SQIVND (reference sequence). This CDR3 spans 14 amino acids. The CDR3 DNA is TGTGCCAGTAGTGTACGCAGAACTGGAAACACCATATATTTT. It encodes CASSVRRTGNTIYF.

This chain uses TRBV29-1 with TRBJ1-1; 8 nucleotides agree with TRBD1. V was clipped by 8 bases and J by 1 base; unmatched bases: 3. Germline-derived CDR1 and CDR2 are SQVTM and ANQGSEA. The CDR3 sequence is 12 residues long. The CDR3 loop is CSLDRGNTEAFF. CDR3 coding DNA: TGCAGCCTAGACAGGGGGAACACTGAAGCTTTCTTT.